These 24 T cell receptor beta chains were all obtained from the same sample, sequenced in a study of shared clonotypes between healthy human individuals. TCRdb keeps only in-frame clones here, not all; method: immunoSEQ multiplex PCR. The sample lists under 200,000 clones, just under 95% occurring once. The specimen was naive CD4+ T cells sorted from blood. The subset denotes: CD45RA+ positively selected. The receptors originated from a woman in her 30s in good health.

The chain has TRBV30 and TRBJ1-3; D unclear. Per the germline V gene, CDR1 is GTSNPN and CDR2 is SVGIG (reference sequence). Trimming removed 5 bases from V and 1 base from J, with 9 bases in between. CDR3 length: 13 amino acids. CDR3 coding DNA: TGTGCCTGGGAGGGAGGGTCTGGAAACACCATATATTTT. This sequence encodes CAWEGGSGNTIYF.

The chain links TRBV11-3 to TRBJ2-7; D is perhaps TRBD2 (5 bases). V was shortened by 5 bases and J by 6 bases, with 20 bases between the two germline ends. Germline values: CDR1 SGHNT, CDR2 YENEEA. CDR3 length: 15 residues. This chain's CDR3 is CASSLADEGGLEQYF. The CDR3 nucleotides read TGTGCCAGCAGCCTAGCAGATGAAGGTGGACTCGAGCAGTACTTC.

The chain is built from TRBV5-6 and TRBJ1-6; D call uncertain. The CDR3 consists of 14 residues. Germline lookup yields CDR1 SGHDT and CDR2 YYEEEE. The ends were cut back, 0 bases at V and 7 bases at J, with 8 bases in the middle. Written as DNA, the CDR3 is TGTGCCAGCAGCTTGGAAGGAGGAAATTCACCCCTCCACTTT. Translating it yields CASSLEGGNSPLHF.

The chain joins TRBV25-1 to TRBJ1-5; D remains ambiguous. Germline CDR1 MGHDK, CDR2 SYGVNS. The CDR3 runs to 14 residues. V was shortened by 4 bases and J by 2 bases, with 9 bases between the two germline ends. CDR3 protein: CASSGQLGNQPQHF. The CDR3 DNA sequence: TGTGCCAGCAGTGGGCAGTTGGGCAATCAGCCCCAGCATTTT.

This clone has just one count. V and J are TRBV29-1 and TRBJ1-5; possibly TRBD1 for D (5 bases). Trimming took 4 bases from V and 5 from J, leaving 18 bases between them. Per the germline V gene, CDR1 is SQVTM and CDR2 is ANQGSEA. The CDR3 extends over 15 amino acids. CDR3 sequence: CSVGGGASQDQPQHF. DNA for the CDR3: TGCAGCGTTGGAGGAGGGGCCTCCCAGGATCAGCCCCAGCATTTT.

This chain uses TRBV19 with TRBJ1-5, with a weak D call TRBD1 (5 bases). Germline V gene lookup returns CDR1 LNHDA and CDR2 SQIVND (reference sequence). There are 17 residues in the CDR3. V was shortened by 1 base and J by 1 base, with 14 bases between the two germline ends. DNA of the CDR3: TGTGCCAGTAGTATAGTAAGCACAGGAGCAAGCAATCAGCCCCAGCATTTT. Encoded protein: CASSIVSTGASNQPQHF.

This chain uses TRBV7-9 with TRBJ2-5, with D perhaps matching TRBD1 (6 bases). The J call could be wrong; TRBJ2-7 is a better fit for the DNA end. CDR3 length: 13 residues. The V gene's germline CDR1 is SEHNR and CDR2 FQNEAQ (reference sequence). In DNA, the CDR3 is TGTGCCACCCACACCCTTGGGGGCCACGAGCAGTACTTC. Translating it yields CATHTLGGHEQYF.

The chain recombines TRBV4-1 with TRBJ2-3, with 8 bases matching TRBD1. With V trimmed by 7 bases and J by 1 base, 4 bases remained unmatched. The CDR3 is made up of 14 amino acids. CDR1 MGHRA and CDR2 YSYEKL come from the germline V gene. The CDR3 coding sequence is TGCGCCAGCACCCAGACAGGGGGCACAGATACGCAGTATTTT. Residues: CASTQTGGTDTQYF.

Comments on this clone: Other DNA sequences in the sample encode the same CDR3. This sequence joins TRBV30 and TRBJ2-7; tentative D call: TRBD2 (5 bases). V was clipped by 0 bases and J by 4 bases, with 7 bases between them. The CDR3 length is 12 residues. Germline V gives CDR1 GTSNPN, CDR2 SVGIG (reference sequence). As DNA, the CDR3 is TGTGCCTGGAGTGTCTCGGGATACGAGCAGTACTTC. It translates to CAWSVSGYEQYF.

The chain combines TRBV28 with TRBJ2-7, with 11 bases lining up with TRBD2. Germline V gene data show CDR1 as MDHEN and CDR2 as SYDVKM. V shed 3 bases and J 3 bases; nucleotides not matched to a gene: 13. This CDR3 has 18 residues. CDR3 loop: CASSFGGRLAGGLYEQYF. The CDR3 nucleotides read TGTGCCAGCAGTTTTGGGGGTAGATTAGCGGGAGGGCTCTACGAGCAGTACTTC.

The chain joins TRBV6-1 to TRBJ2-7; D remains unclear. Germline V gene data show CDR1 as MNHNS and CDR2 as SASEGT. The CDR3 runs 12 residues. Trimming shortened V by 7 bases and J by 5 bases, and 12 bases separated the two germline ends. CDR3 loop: CASTLQWDEQYF. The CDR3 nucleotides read TGTGCCAGCACCTTACAGTGGGACGAGCAGTACTTC.

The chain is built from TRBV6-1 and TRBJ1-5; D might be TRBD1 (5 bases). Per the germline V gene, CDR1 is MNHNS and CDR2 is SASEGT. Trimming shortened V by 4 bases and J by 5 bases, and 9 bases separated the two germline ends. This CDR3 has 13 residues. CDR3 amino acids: CASSARGDQPQHF. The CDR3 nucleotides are TGTGCCAGCAGTGCCCGGGGCGATCAGCCCCAGCATTTT.

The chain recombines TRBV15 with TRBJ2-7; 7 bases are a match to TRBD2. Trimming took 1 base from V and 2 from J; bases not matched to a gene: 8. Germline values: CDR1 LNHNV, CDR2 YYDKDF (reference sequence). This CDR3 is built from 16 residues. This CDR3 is CATSRVGGVGTYEQYF. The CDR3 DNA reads TGTGCCACCAGCAGAGTGGGGGGGGTCGGTACCTACGAGCAGTACTTC.

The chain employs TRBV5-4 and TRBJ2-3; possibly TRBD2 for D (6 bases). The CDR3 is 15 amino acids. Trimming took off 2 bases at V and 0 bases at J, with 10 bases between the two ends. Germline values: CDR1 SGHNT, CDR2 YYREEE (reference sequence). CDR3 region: CASSFGSGSTDTQYF. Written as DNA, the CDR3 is TGTGCCAGCAGCTTTGGGAGCGGGAGCACAGATACGCAGTATTTT.

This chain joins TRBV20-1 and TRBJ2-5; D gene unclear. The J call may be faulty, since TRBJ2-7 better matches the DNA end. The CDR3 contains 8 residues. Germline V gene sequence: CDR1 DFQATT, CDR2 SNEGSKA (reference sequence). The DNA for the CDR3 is TGCAGTACGGACGAGCAGTACTTC. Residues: CSTDEQYF.

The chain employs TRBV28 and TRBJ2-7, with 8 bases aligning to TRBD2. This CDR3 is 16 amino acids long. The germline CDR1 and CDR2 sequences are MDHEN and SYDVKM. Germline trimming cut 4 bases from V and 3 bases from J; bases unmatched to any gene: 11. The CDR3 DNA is TGTGCCAGCAGTTCCACCGGGGGCGGGGGGATCTACGAGCAGTACTTC. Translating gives CASSSTGGGGIYEQYF.

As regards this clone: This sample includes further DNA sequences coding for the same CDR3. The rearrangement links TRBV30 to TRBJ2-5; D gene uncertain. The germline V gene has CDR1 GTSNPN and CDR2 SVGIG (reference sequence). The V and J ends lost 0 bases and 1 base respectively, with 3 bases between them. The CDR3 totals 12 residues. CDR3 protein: CAWSVSQETQYF. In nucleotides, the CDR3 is TGTGCCTGGAGTGTCAGCCAAGAGACCCAGTACTTC.

CDR3 nucleotide sequence: TGTGCCAGTAGTCCACAGGGAACCAATCAGCCCCAGCATTTT. Amino acids: CASSPQGTNQPQHF. The genes are TRBV19 and TRBJ1-5, with a possible D match to TRBD1 (6 bases). Germline loops: CDR1 LNHDA, CDR2 SQIVND (reference sequence). The CDR3 is 14 amino acids. Trimming removed 5 bases from V and 3 bases from J, with 11 bases in between.

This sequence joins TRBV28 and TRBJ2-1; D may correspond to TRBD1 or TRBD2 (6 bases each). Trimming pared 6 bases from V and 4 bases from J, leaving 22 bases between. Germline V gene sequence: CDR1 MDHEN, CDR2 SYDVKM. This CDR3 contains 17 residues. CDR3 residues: CASRERLVRGLYNEQFF. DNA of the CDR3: TGTGCCAGCAGGGAAAGACTAGTCAGGGGCCTATACAATGAGCAGTTCTTC.

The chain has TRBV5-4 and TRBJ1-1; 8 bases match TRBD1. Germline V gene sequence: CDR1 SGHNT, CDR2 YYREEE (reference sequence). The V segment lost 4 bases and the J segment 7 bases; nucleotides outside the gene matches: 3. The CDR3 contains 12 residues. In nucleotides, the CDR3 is TGTGCCAGCAGCCAAGGACAGGGTGAAGCTTTCTTT. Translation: CASSQGQGEAFF.

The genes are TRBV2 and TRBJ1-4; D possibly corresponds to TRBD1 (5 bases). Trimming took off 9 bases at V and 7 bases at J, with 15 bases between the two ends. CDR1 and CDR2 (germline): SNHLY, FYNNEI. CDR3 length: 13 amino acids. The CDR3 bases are TGTGCCAGTTTCCGTCGGGACGGTGAAAAACTGTTTTTT. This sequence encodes CASFRRDGEKLFF. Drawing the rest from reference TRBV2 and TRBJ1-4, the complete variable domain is EPEVTQTPSHQVTQMGQEVILRCVPISNHLYFYWYRQILGQKVEFLVSFYNNEISEKSEIFDDQFSVERPDGSNFTLKIRSTKLEDSAMYFCASFRRDGEKLFFGSGTQLSVL.

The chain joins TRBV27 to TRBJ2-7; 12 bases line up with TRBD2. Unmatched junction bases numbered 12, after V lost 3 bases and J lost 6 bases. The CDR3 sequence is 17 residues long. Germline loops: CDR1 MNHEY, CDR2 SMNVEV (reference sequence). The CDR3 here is CASSFSVGLAGTFEQYF. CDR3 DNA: TGTGCCAGCAGTTTCTCAGTCGGACTAGCGGGGACCTTCGAGCAGTACTTC.

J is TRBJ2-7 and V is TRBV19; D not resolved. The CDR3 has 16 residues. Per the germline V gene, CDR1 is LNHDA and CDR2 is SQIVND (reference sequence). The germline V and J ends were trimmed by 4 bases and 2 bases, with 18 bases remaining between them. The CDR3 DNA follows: TGTGCCAGTAGTAAGCACCACAAAGTTGCCCCCTACGAGCAGTACTTC. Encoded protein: CASSKHHKVAPYEQYF.

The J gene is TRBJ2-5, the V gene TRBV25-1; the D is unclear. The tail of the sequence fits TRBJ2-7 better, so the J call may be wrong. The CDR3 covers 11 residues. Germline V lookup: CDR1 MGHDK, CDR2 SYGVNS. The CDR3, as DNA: TGTGCCAGCAGTGACCCATACGAGCAGTACTTC. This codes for CASSDPYEQYF.